The 18 T cell receptor beta chains below all came from one sample that was sequenced in a study of T-cell memory formation after mild COVID-19. Via MiXCR, TCRdb re-called the 5' RACE reads, giving one row per CDR3 protein. The sample includes approximately 260,000 distinct CDR3 sequences, about 20% seen only once; the top ten take more than 20%. Sequenced: PBMCs or a T cell subset sorted from them (not recorded which). These receptors came from a man younger than 35 who had mild COVID-19 (a few samples of this study predate the infection). Cell type and time point are not known.

In its sample, this clonotype was seen a few times. J is TRBJ1-4 and V is TRBV6-6, with TRBD1 matching over 7 bases. Germline CDR1 MNHNY, CDR2 SVGAGI (reference sequence). This CDR3 has 17 amino acids. The V and J ends lost 6 bases and 2 bases, in that order; junction bases with no gene match: 12. The CDR3 DNA sequence: TGTGCCAGCAGACGTCGGACAGGCCTTACGACTAATGAAAAACTGTTTTTT. It encodes CASRRRTGLTTNEKLFF.

The V gene is TRBV2, the J gene TRBJ2-1; TRBD2 aligns across 10 bases. Trimming removed 4 bases from V and 6 bases from J; junction bases left unmatched: 3. The CDR3 contains 14 residues. Looked up from germline, CDR1 is SNHLY and CDR2 is FYNNEI. The CDR3 sequence is CASSALAGINEQFF. CDR3 coding DNA: TGTGCCAGCAGTGCACTAGCGGGGATCAATGAGCAGTTCTTC.

The rearrangement joins TRBV29-1 to TRBJ1-3; weak D call: TRBD1 (5 bases). V was clipped by 4 bases and J by 0 bases, with 10 bases between them. This CDR3 spans 14 amino acids. Per germline, CDR1 SQVTM and CDR2 ANQGSEA. CDR3 amino acids: CSVVQGVSGNTIYF. DNA for the CDR3: TGCAGCGTTGTCCAGGGAGTCTCTGGAAACACCATATATTTT. Together with reference TRBV29-1 and TRBJ1-3, the CDR3 gives the full variable domain: SAVISQKPSRDICQRGTSLTIQCQVDSQVTMMFWYRQQPGQSLTLIATANQGSEATYESGFVIDKFPISRPNLTFSTLTVSNMSPEDSSIYLCSVVQGVSGNTIYFGEGSWLTVV.

CDR3 DNA sequence: TGTGCCAGTAGTATATCACGGGGGCTCGACAATGAGCAGTTCTTC. This translates into CASSISRGLDNEQFF. V and J are TRBV19 and TRBJ2-1; D could derive from TRBD1 or TRBD2 (6 bases each). This CDR3 spans 15 amino acids. Deletions cut 2 bases from V and 5 bases from J, with 13 bases between. Germline CDR1 reads LNHDA; CDR2 reads SQIVND (reference sequence).

This clonotype was observed a few times. V is TRBV18 and J is TRBJ1-6; a weak D match, TRBD1 (5 bases). There are 16 residues in the CDR3. Germline CDR1 KGHSH, CDR2 LQKENI. The ends were cut back, 6 bases at V and 14 bases at J, with 26 bases in the middle. The CDR3 DNA follows: TGTGCCAGCTCGGAGATTGACGTGGGGGATGTCGTATCCCTCCACTTT. Residues: CASSEIDVGDVVSLHF.

This clonotype was found a few times. V usage is TRBV15 and J usage is TRBJ2-1; 10 bases agree with TRBD1. CDR1 is LNHNV and CDR2 is YYDKDF in the germline V gene (reference sequence). Trimming removed 4 bases from V and 5 bases from J; junction bases left unmatched: 2. This CDR3 comprises 14 residues. This chain's CDR3 is CATSTDRGNNEQFF. For the CDR3, the DNA is TGTGCCACCAGCACGGACAGGGGGAACAATGAGCAGTTCTTC.

The table lists this clonotype with a few counts. Here the CDR3 DNA reads TGTGCCAGCAGCTTAGGTTCAGGCCTATCCCAGCCCCAGCATTTT. Translating gives CASSLGSGLSQPQHF. The chain employs TRBV7-9 and TRBJ1-5; D remains ambiguous. Trimming cost V 1 base and J 7 bases, with 14 bases left between them. The germline V gene has CDR1 SEHNR and CDR2 FQNEAQ (reference sequence). The CDR3 covers 15 residues. Full variable domain (missing parts from reference TRBV7-9 and TRBJ1-5): DTGVSQNPRHKITKRGQNVTFRCDPISEHNRLYWYRQTLGQGPEFLTYFQNEAQLEKSRLLSDRFSAERPKGSFSTLEIQRTEQGDSAMYLCASSLGSGLSQPQHFGDGTRLSIL.

This clonotype was seen a handful of times. The chain carries TRBV12-3 or TRBV12-4 and TRBJ2-3; D is undetermined. The CDR3 spans 13 residues. Trimming left V 6 bases short and J 6 bases short, with 13 bases between. The CDR3 bases are TGTGCCAGCAGCCTTAGGGCCCCCGATACGCAGTATTTT. Its translation is CASSLRAPDTQYF.

The chain uses TRBV7-2 and TRBJ2-1; 12 bases are shared with TRBD2. Unmatched junction bases numbered 11, after V lost 4 bases and J lost 4 bases. This CDR3 spans 18 amino acids. Germline V lookup: CDR1 SGHTA, CDR2 FQGNSA. The CDR3 region is CASSSLRGLAGGYNEQFF. Here the CDR3 DNA reads TGTGCCAGCAGCTCGCTCCGCGGCCTAGCGGGGGGGTACAATGAGCAGTTCTTC.

The CDR3 protein is CATSRAQETQYF. The CDR3 DNA follows: TGTGCCACTAGTAGGGCCCAAGAGACCCAGTACTTC. The rearrangement uses TRBV7-8 and TRBJ2-5, with no clear D. Germline V lookup: CDR1 SGHVS, CDR2 FQNEAQ. Trimming shortened V by 10 bases and J by 1 base, and 10 bases separated the two germline ends. This CDR3 region has 12 residues. The whole variable domain, remainder taken from reference TRBV7-8 and TRBJ2-5, is GAGVSQSPRYKVAKRGQDVALRCDPISGHVSLFWYQQALGQGPEFLTYFQNEAQLDKSGLPSDRFFAERPEGSVSTLKIQRTQQEDSAVYLCATSRAQETQYFGPGTRLLVL.

The chain is built from TRBV12-3 or TRBV12-4 and TRBJ1-1, with D unclear. This CDR3 comprises 14 residues. V shed 0 bases and J shed 2 bases, with 7 bases lying between them. This chain's CDR3 is CASSLAPGNTEAFF. In nucleotides, the CDR3 is TGTGCCAGCAGTTTAGCGCCAGGTAACACTGAAGCTTTCTTT.

Many counts were recorded for this clonotype. The chain carries TRBV6-5 and TRBJ2-7; D is ambiguous. Trimming pared 0 bases from V and 5 bases from J, leaving 11 bases between. The CDR3 is made up of 14 amino acids. Germline V gene lookup returns CDR1 MNHEY and CDR2 SVGAGI. In DNA form, the CDR3 reads TGTGCCAGCAGTTACTCTTTAGATACCAACGAGCAGTACTTC. It encodes CASSYSLDTNEQYF.

The chain combines TRBV6-5 with TRBJ1-5; a weak D match, TRBD1 (5 bases). Trimming stripped 3 bases from V and 0 bases from J, with 9 bases between. Germline V gene data show CDR1 as MNHEY and CDR2 as SVGAGI. The CDR3 sequence is 15 residues long. This CDR3 reads CASSYSQASNQPQHF. The CDR3 DNA is TGTGCCAGCAGTTATTCACAGGCTAGCAATCAGCCCCAGCATTTT.

Only a few counts were recorded for this clonotype. This chain joins TRBV30 and TRBJ1-1; D perhaps matches TRBD1 (5 bases). There are 14 residues in the CDR3. V lost 2 bases to trimming and J lost 4 bases, with 14 bases between them. Germline-derived CDR1 and CDR2 are GTSNPN and SVGIG (reference sequence). Written as DNA, the CDR3 is TGTGCCTGGAGTTGGGATCCCGGGGCCACTGAAGCTTTCTTT. This sequence encodes CAWSWDPGATEAFF.

The J gene is TRBJ2-1, the V gene TRBV5-1, with TRBD2 matching over 11 bases. The germline CDR1 and CDR2 sequences are SGHRS and YFSETQ. The length of the CDR3 is 17 residues. V was clipped by 1 base and J by 5 bases; unmatched bases: 8. CDR3 residues: CASSLRALAGAHNEQFF. For the CDR3, the DNA is TGCGCCAGCAGCTTGAGGGCACTAGCGGGAGCCCACAATGAGCAGTTCTTC.

This clonotype was observed a handful of times. The chain employs TRBV20-1 and TRBJ2-4; 10 bases match TRBD1. Germline V gene data show CDR1 as DFQATT and CDR2 as SNEGSKA (reference sequence). Trimming took 5 bases from V and 6 from J; bases not matched to a gene: 10. The CDR3 has 15 amino acids. CDR3 nucleotides: TGCAGTGCTGCTAAGACCGGGACAGGGGTAAACATTCAGTACTTC. Protein sequence: CSAAKTGTGVNIQYF.

This clonotype showed up just a few times. The rearrangement joins TRBV5-1 to TRBJ1-6, with D possibly being TRBD1 (5 bases). V lost 2 bases to trimming and J lost 7 bases, with 13 bases between them. This CDR3 has 15 amino acids. In germline, CDR1 is SGHRS, CDR2 YFSETQ. The CDR3 here is CASSFSGTDNSPLHF. CDR3 bases: TGCGCCAGCAGCTTTTCCGGGACTGACAATTCACCCCTCCACTTT. Full variable domain (outside the CDR3, taken from reference TRBV5-1 and TRBJ1-6): KAGVTQTPRYLIKTRGQQVTLSCSPISGHRSVSWYQQTPGQGLQFLFEYFSETQRNKGNFPGRFSGRQFSNSRSEMNVSTLELGDSALYLCASSFSGTDNSPLHFGNGTRLTVT.

The gene calls are TRBV7-9 and TRBJ2-5, with 10 bases matching TRBD1. The V segment lost 6 bases and the J segment 5 bases; nucleotides outside the gene matches: 3. CDR1 is SEHNR and CDR2 is FQNEAQ in the germline V gene (reference sequence). The CDR3 runs 13 residues. The CDR3 coding sequence is TGTGCCAGCAGGACAGGGGGCTGGGAGACCCAGTACTTC. Amino acid sequence: CASRTGGWETQYF.